This entry lists 16 T cell receptor beta chains sequenced from one sample in a study of human T cells and chemical hapten exposure. In TCRdb, the RACE reads were re-called with MiXCR into one record per CDR3 protein. The table shows about 160,000 distinct CDR3 sequences, with approximately 30% occurring only once. The time point is: patch test 3, about 24 weeks after DPC sensitization. Treatment denoted: therapeutic diphenylcyclopropenone sensitization with weekly scalp DPC. The sample consisted of whole blood, taken in connection with sensitization to the hapten diphenylcyclopropenone (DPC). These receptors all come from a woman younger than 30 with alopecia areata. Some clones in this sample may be carry-over from other donors' samples.

V and J are TRBV2 and TRBJ1-2; D is unclear. Trimming stripped 6 bases from V and 0 bases from J, with 11 bases between. In germline, CDR1 is SNHLY, CDR2 FYNNEI. The CDR3 runs 14 residues. As DNA, the CDR3 is TGTGCCAGCAGGGAATTGGGTTCTAACTATGGCTACACCTTC. Amino acid sequence: CASRELGSNYGYTF.

This clonotype was recorded a few times. The genes are TRBV29-1 and TRBJ2-3; no clear D gene. Trimming cost V 5 bases and J 2 bases, with 8 bases left between them. From germline, CDR1 is SQVTM and CDR2 ANQGSEA. This CDR3 is built from 12 residues. The CDR3 DNA sequence: TGCAGCGTTATCCCGGTCACAGATACGCAGTATTTT. Translation gives CSVIPVTDTQYF.

The sample holds a few counts of this clonotype. V gene TRBV12-3 or TRBV12-4 combines with J gene TRBJ2-3; 11 bases are shared with TRBD2. V shed 4 bases and J 2 bases; nucleotides not matched to a gene: 5. This CDR3 contains 16 residues. For the CDR3, the DNA is TGTGCCAGCAGTTCACTAGCGGGGGCCCTCACAGATACGCAGTATTTT. Residues: CASSSLAGALTDTQYF.

The CDR3 nucleotides read TGCAGTGCCTCTAGACTAGCGGGGGTTACGAACACCGGGGAGCTGTTTTTT. It specifies CSASRLAGVTNTGELFF. The chain carries TRBV20-1 and TRBJ2-2; 12 bases are shared with TRBD2. CDR3 length equals 17 residues. Germline loops: CDR1 DFQATT, CDR2 SNEGSKA (reference sequence). The trim removed 6 bases at V and 0 bases at J, leaving 8 bases unmatched.

This chain joins TRBV4-2 and TRBJ2-7; 10 bases align to TRBD2. V gave up 0 bases and J gave up 1 base; unmatched junction bases: 3. The CDR3 spans 16 residues. Germline loops: CDR1 LGHNA, CDR2 YNFKEQ. In DNA, the CDR3 is TGTGCCAGCAGCCAAGATTCGACTAGCGGGTCCTACGAGCAGTACTTC. Its protein is CASSQDSTSGSYEQYF.

V gene TRBV4-3 combines with J gene TRBJ1-2, with D tentatively TRBD1 (5 bases). Per germline, CDR1 LGHNA and CDR2 YSLEER. This CDR3 has 15 residues. The V end lost 0 bases, the J end lost 4 bases, and 12 bases lay between the germline ends. The CDR3, as DNA: TGCGCCAGCAGCCAAGATTCGCAGGGTTCCTATGGCTACACCTTC. Protein product: CASSQDSQGSYGYTF.

This clonotype was detected only a few times. The V and J genes are TRBV20-1 and TRBJ1-2; D gene unclear. Looked up from germline, CDR1 is DFQATT and CDR2 is SNEGSKA (reference sequence). CDR3 length: 12 amino acids. The V end lost 5 bases, the J end lost 2 bases, and 9 bases lay between the germline ends. The CDR3 loop is CSASDQNYGYTF. DNA for the CDR3: TGCAGTGCTTCCGACCAAAACTATGGCTACACCTTC.

This clonotype was found a few times. The chain couples TRBV7-9 to TRBJ2-3; D unresolved. Between the trimmed V and J ends, which lost 0 bases and 4 bases, there was a span of 5 bases. Germline CDR1 reads SEHNR; CDR2 reads FQNEAQ (reference sequence). This CDR3 contains 13 residues. In DNA, the CDR3 is TGTGCCAGCAGCTTAGCGTATTCAGATACGCAGTATTTT. Its protein is CASSLAYSDTQYF.

V gene TRBV20-1 combines with J gene TRBJ1-1; D gene unclear. Between the trimmed V and J ends, which lost 2 bases and 5 bases, there was a span of 6 bases. This CDR3 comprises 11 residues. The germline gives CDR1 DFQATT, CDR2 SNEGSKA (reference sequence). Written as DNA, the CDR3 is TGCAGTGCTAGACCCCCGACTGAAGCTTTCTTT. It translates to CSARPPTEAFF.

The chain uses TRBV9 and TRBJ2-5; D unclear. This CDR3 has 13 residues. The V gene's germline CDR1 is SGDLS and CDR2 YYNGEE. V was cut by 3 bases and J by 13 bases, with 19 bases left in between. CDR3 nucleotides: TGTGCCAGCAGCGCTGACATGTCCCGCCTCCGGTACTTC. Translated: CASSADMSRLRYF. The entire variable domain, with the rest obtained from reference TRBV9 and TRBJ2-5, is as follows: DSGVTQTPKHLITATGQRVTLRCSPRSGDLSVYWYQQSLDQGLQFLIQYYNGEERAKGNILERFSAQQFPDLHSELNLSSLELGDSALYFCASSADMSRLRYFGPGTRLLVL.

This clonotype showed up many times. This rearrangement joins TRBV6-2 or TRBV6-3 to TRBJ2-6, with TRBD2 matching 8 bases. The germline V gene has CDR1 MNHEY and CDR2 SVGEGT. Trimming took 6 bases from V and 2 from J; bases not matched to a gene: 6. The CDR3 is 16 residues long. CDR3 region: CASRGGRWTGANVLTF. The CDR3 nucleotides read TGTGCCAGCAGAGGCGGGAGGTGGACTGGGGCCAACGTCCTGACTTTC.

This chain uses TRBV20-1 with TRBJ1-6; no clear D. Germline V CDR1 and CDR2: DFQATT, SNEGSKA (reference sequence). The CDR3 contains 12 residues. V was cut by 1 base and J by 11 bases, with 9 bases left in between. CDR3 coding DNA: TGCAGTGCTAGAGTCGGTGGGACACCCCTCCACTTT. Its protein product is CSARVGGTPLHF.

The chain couples TRBV4-3 to TRBJ1-6; tentatively, D is TRBD1 (6 bases). V lost 0 bases to trimming and J lost 7 bases, with 16 bases between them. The CDR3 has 17 residues. Germline values: CDR1 LGHNA, CDR2 YSLEER. CDR3 coding DNA: TGCGCCAGCAGCCAAGAGGGGGGGGGGCCGGAGAATTCACCCCTCCACTTT. This encodes CASSQEGGGPENSPLHF.

At least ten counts were recorded for this clonotype. The gene calls are TRBV10-3 and TRBJ2-7; D is perhaps TRBD1 or TRBD2 (5 bases each). The CDR3 runs to 15 residues. Looked up from germline, CDR1 is ENHRY and CDR2 is SYGVKD. V lost 8 bases, J lost 4 bases, and 21 bases lay in between. The CDR3 loop reads CAIGRSGTSGYEQYF. CDR3 coding DNA: TGTGCCATCGGGCGTTCCGGGACCTCTGGGTACGAGCAGTACTTC.

This clonotype turned up a few times. DNA of the CDR3: TGTGCCAGCAGCTTAGGTCCGGCCGGGGAGCTGTTTTTT. It codes for CASSLGPAGELFF. The V and J genes are TRBV7-2 and TRBJ2-2; D unclear. The germline gives CDR1 SGHTA, CDR2 FQGNSA. The V end was cut by 1 base, the J end by 6 bases, with 6 bases between. The CDR3 extends over 13 amino acids.

The chain joins TRBV10-3 to TRBJ2-7, with a weak D call TRBD1 (6 bases). The V gene lost 11 bases and the J gene lost 0 bases, with 11 bases spanning the gap. CDR3 size: 12 residues. From germline, CDR1 is ENHRY and CDR2 SYGVKD. CDR3 sequence: CAVGGSSYEQYF. The CDR3 DNA reads as TGTGCCGTTGGGGGCAGCTCCTACGAGCAGTACTTC.